This section outlines one TCR beta chain sequence together with its context. This sample was included in a study of blood T cells in healthy people across ages. Germline values: CDR1 LGHNA, CDR2 YSLEER. CDR3 length: 18 amino acids. The authors ran a second PCR of 7 to 11 cycles using a sample-barcoded 5' primer and a J-beta primer mix. Each CDR3 protein gets one entry after TCRdb re-called the 5' RACE reads with MiXCR. The sample shows hundreds of thousands of distinct CDR3 sequences, about 24% of them seen only once. This same sample was also taken into another study, of T cells of mothers and their children.

The receptor's source is a boy aged 5-17 years in good health. The specimen sequenced was blood. The rearrangement links TRBV4-3 to TRBJ2-7; 7 positions match TRBD2. The J call could be wrong; TRBJ2-1 is a better fit for the DNA end. The CDR3 nucleotides read TGCGCCAGCAGCCAAGAAGTTCCCTCCGGGACTACCCACAATGAGCAGTTCTTC. This sequence encodes CASSQEVPSGTTHNEQFF.